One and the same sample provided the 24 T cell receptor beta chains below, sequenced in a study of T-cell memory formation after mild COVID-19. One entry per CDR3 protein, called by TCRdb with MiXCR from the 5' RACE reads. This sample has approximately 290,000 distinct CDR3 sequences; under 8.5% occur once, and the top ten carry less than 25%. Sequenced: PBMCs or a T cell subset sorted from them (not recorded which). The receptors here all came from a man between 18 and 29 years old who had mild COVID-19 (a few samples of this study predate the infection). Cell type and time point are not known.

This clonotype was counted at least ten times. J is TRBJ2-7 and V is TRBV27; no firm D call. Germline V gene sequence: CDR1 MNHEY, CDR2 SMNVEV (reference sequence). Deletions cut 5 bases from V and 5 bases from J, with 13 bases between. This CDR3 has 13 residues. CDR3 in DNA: TGTGCCAGCAGTCCCTCCTTAGCCCACGAGCAGTACGTC. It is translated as CASSPSLAHEQYV.

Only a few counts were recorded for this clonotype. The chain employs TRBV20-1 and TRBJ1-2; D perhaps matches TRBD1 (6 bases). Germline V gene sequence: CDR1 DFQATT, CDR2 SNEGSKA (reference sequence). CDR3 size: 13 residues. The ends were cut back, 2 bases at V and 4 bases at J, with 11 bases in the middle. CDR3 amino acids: CSARNRVVYGYTF. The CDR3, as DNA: TGCAGTGCTAGAAACAGGGTTGTCTATGGCTACACCTTC.

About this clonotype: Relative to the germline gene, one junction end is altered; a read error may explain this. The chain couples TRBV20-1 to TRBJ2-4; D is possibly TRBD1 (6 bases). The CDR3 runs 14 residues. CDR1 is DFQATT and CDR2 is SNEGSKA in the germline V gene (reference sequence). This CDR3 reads CSARGQHAKNIQYF. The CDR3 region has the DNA TGCAGTGCGAGAGGACAGCACGCCAAAAACATTCAGTACTTC.

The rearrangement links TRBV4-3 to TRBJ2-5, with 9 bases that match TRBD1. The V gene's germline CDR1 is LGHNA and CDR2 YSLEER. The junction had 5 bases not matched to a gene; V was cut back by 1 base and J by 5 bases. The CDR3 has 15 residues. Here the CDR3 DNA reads TGCGCCAGCAGCCAAGGGACAGGGGCGGAGGAGACCCAGTACTTC. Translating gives CASSQGTGAEETQYF.

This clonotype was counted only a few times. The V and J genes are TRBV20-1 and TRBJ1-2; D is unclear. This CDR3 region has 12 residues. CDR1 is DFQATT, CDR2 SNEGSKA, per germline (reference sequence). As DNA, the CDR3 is TGCACTCCAACGGAGGCGAACTATGGCTACACCTTC. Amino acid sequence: CTPTEANYGYTF.

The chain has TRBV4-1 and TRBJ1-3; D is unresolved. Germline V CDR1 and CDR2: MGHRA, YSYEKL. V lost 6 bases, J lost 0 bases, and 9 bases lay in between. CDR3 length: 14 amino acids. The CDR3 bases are TGCGCCAGCAGTCTCGGGAGCTCTGGAAACACCATATATTTT. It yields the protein CASSLGSSGNTIYF.

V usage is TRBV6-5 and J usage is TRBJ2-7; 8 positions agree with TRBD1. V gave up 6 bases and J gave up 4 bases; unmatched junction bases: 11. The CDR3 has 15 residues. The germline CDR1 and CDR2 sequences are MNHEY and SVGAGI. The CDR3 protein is CASSTGVDRGYEQYF. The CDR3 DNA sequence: TGTGCCAGCAGCACGGGGGTTGACAGGGGTTACGAGCAGTACTTC.

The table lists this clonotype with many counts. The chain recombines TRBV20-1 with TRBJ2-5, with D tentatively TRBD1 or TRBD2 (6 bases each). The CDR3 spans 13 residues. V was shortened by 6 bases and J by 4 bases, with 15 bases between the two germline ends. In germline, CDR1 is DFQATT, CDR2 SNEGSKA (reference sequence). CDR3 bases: TGCAGTGCAGGAAGGGGGGCCCCAGAGACCCAGTACTTC. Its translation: CSAGRGAPETQYF.

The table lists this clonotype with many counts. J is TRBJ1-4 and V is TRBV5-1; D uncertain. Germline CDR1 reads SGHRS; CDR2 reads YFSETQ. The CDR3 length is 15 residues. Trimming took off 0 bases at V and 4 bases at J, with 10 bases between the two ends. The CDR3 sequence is CASSLDLQYNEKLFF. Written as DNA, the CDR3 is TGCGCCAGCAGCTTGGATCTACAGTATAATGAAAAACTGTTTTTT.

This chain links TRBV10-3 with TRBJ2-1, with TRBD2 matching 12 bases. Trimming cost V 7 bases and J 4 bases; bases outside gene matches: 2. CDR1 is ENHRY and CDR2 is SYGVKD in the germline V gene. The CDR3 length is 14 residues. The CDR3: CAITTSGGYNEQFF. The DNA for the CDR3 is TGTGCCATCACGACTAGCGGGGGTTACAATGAGCAGTTCTTC.

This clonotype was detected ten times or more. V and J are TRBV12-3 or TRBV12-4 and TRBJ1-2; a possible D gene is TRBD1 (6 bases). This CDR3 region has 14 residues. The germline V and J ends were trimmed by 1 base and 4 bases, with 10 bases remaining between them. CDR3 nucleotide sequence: TGTGCCAGCAGTTTAGGGGGGCGAGTCTATGGCTACACCTTC. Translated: CASSLGGRVYGYTF.

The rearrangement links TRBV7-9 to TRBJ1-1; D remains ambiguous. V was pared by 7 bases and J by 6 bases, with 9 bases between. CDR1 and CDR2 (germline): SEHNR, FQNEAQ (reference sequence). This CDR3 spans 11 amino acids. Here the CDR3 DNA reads TGTGCCAGCACCGTAGAAGCTGAAGCTTTCTTT. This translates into CASTVEAEAFF.

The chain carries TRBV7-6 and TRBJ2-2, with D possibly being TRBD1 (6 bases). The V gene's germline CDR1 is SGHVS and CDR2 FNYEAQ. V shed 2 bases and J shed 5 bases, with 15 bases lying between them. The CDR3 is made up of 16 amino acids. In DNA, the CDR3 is TGTGCCAGCAGCTTAACAGACGGGACACCTACCGGGGAGCTGTTTTTT. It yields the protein CASSLTDGTPTGELFF.

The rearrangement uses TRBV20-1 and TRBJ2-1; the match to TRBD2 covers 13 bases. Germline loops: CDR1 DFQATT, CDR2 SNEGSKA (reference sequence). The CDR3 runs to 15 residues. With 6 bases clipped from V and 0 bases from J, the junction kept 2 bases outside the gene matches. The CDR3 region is CSAGLAGDSYNEQFF. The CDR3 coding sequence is TGCAGTGCCGGACTAGCGGGGGACTCCTACAATGAGCAGTTCTTC.

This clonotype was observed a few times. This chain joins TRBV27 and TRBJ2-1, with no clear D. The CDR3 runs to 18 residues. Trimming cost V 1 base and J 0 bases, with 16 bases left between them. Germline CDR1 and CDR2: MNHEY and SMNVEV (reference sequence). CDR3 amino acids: CASSLYVIGSSSYNEQFF. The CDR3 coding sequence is TGTGCCAGCAGTTTATATGTTATCGGCTCGAGCTCCTACAATGAGCAGTTCTTC.

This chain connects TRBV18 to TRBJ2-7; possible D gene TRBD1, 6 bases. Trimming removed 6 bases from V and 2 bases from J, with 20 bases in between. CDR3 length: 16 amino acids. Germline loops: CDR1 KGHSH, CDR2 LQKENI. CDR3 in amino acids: CASSPTSTGSTYEQYF. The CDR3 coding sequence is TGTGCCAGCTCGCCTACGTCGACAGGTTCTACCTACGAGCAGTACTTC.

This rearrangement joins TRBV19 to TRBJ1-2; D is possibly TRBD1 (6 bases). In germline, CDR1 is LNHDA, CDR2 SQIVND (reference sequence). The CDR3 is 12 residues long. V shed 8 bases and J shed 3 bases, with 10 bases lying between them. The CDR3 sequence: CASLSGDYGYTF. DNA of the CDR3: TGTGCCAGTCTCTCAGGGGACTATGGCTACACCTTC. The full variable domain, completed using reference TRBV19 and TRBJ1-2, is DGGITQSPKYLFRKEGQNVTLSCEQNLNHDAMYWYRQDPGQGLRLIYYSQIVNDFQKGDIAEGYSVSREKKESFPLTVTSAQKNPTAFYLCASLSGDYGYTFGSGTRLTVV.

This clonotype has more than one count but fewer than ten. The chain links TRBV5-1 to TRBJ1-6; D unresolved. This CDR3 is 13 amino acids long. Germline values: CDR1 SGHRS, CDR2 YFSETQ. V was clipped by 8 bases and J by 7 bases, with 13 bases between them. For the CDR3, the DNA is TGCGCCAGTACGGGGTCCTTCAATTCACCCCTCCACTTT. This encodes CASTGSFNSPLHF.

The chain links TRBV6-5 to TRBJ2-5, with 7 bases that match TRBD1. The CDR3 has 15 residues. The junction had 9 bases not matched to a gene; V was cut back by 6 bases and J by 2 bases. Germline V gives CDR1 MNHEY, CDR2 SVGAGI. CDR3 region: CASSLLYRGQETQYF. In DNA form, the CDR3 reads TGTGCCAGCAGCCTCCTCTACAGGGGACAAGAGACCCAGTACTTC.

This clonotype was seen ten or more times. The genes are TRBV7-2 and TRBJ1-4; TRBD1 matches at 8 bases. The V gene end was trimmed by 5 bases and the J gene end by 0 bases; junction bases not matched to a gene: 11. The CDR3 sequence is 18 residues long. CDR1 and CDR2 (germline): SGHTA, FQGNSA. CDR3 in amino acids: CASSRRQLDRATNEKLFF. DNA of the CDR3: TGTGCCAGCAGCCGAAGACAATTGGACAGGGCAACTAATGAAAAACTGTTTTTT. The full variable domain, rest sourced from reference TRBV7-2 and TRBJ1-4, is GAGVSQSPSNKVTEKGKDVELRCDPISGHTALYWYRQSLGQGLEFLIYFQGNSAPDKSGLPSDRFSAERTGGSVSTLTIQRTQQEDSAVYLCASSRRQLDRATNEKLFFGSGTQLSVL.

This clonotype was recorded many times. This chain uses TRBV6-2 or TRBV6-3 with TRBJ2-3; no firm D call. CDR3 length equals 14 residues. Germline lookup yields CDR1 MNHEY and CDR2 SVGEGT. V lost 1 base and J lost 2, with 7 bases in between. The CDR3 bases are TGTGCCAGCAGTTACTGGAAGGTCACAGATACGCAGTATTTT. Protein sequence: CASSYWKVTDTQYF.

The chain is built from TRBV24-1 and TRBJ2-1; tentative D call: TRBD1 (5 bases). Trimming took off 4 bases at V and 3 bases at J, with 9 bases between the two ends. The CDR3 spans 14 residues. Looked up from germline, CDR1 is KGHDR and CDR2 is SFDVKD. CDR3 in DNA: TGTGCCACCAGTGACTCGACAGTCTACAATGAGCAGTTCTTC. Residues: CATSDSTVYNEQFF.

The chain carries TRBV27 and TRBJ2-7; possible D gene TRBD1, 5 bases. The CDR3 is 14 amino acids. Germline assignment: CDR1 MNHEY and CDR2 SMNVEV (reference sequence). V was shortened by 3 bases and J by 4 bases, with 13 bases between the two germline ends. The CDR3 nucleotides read TGTGCCAGCAGTTTTTTCGGTGGGGCTTACGAGCAGTACTTC. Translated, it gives CASSFFGGAYEQYF.

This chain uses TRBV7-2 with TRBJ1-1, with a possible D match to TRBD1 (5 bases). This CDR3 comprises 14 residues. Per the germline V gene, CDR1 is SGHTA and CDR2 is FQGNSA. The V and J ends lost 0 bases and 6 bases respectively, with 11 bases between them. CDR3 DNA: TGTGCCAGCAGCTTAGCCAGGGAAAAGGCTGAAGCTTTCTTT. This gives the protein CASSLAREKAEAFF.